This passage covers 32 T cell receptor beta chains from one sample sequenced in a study of T-cell reconstitution after alpha-beta-depleted transplantation in children. The authors prepared the TCRbeta library with unique molecular identifiers. TCRdb reanalysed the PCR reads using MiXCR and keeps one entry per CDR3 protein. The sample records under 450,000 distinct CDR3 sequences, about 17% being singletons. The source material was PBMCs, mostly from graft donor cells, sampled 360 days after TCRalphabeta/CD19-depleted stem cell transplant. These TCRs come from a boy younger than two who had a stem cell transplant for Wiskott-Aldrich syndrome, so the T cells may come from the graft donor.

This clonotype has a handful of counts. CDR3 loop: CASSLRGLATVQETQYF. The CDR3 bases are TGTGCCAGCAGTTTAAGAGGGCTAGCGACGGTGCAAGAGACCCAGTACTTC. The chain joins TRBV12-3 or TRBV12-4 to TRBJ2-5; D is perhaps TRBD2 (6 bases). V dropped 2 bases and J dropped 2 bases, with 18 bases sitting between them. The CDR3 extends over 17 amino acids.

This clonotype has a handful of counts. The chain links TRBV11-2 to TRBJ2-2; the match to TRBD2 covers 11 bases. V lost 1 base and J lost 6; bases outside the gene matches: 16. The CDR3 extends over 20 amino acids. Germline CDR1 and CDR2: SGHAT and FQNNGV. The CDR3 DNA is TGTGCCAGCAGCTTAGTAGGATGGATAACTAGCGGGGGTTCCTCCGGGGAGCTGTTTTTT. It specifies CASSLVGWITSGGSSGELFF.

The chain joins TRBV29-1 to TRBJ2-1; D remains unclear. The CDR3 sequence is 10 residues long. From germline, CDR1 is SQVTM and CDR2 ANQGSEA. V was pared by 3 bases and J by 12 bases, with 9 bases between. The CDR3, as DNA: TGCAGCGTTGAGATAGTTGCGCAGTTCTTC. Translation gives CSVEIVAQFF.

CDR3 bases: TGTGCCAGCTCACCGTGGACTAGCCAAGAGACCCAGTACTTC. Protein product: CASSPWTSQETQYF. The chain is built from TRBV18 and TRBJ2-5; 7 bases are a match to TRBD2. J lost 1 base, V lost 3 bases, and 2 bases had no gene match. Germline V CDR1 and CDR2: KGHSH, LQKENI. CDR3 length: 14 residues.

The J gene is TRBJ2-1, the V gene TRBV7-2; D not certain. V was trimmed by 2 bases and J by 8 bases, leaving 10 bases between them. There are 13 residues in the CDR3. Germline V CDR1 and CDR2: SGHTA, FQGNSA. The CDR3 spells CASSLKYRDEQFF. DNA of the CDR3: TGTGCCAGCAGCTTAAAATATAGGGATGAGCAGTTCTTC.

Only a few counts were recorded for this clonotype. The chain is built from TRBV9 and TRBJ2-1, with 8 bases lining up with TRBD2. The germline CDR1 and CDR2 sequences are SGDLS and YYNGEE. The CDR3 consists of 16 residues. The V and J ends lost 0 bases and 2 bases, in that order; junction bases with no gene match: 4. CDR3 protein: CASSVGGSGAYNEQFF. The DNA for the CDR3 is TGTGCCAGCAGCGTAGGCGGTAGCGGGGCCTACAATGAGCAGTTCTTC. Looking up the rest from reference TRBV9 and TRBJ2-1 gives the full variable domain: DSGVTQTPKHLITATGQRVTLRCSPRSGDLSVYWYQQSLDQGLQFLIQYYNGEERAKGNILERFSAQQFPDLHSELNLSSLELGDSALYFCASSVGGSGAYNEQFFGPGTRLTVL.

The rearrangement links TRBV29-1 to TRBJ2-5, with 8 bases fitting TRBD1. Germline CDR1 and CDR2: SQVTM and ANQGSEA. The CDR3 is made up of 14 amino acids. Trimming at V came to 6 bases and at J to 3 bases, leaving 9 bases not matched to a gene. The CDR3 DNA reads TGCAGCGTGCGAAATTACAGGGGGAAAGAGACCCAGTACTTC. This gives the protein CSVRNYRGKETQYF.

This rearrangement joins TRBV20-1 to TRBJ2-1; 8 bases are a match to TRBD2. The germline CDR1 and CDR2 sequences are DFQATT and SNEGSKA (reference sequence). Losses at the gene ends were 1 base for V and 5 bases for J; bases not matched to a gene: 7. CDR3 length equals 15 residues. CDR3 protein: CSARGLGRGDNEQFF. The CDR3 nucleotides read TGCAGTGCTAGAGGTCTGGGGCGGGGGGACAATGAGCAGTTCTTC.

The chain employs TRBV30 and TRBJ2-7; TRBD2 might be the D (6 bases). V lost 0 bases and J lost 2, with 14 bases in between. There are 15 residues in the CDR3. CDR1 is GTSNPN, CDR2 SVGIG, per germline (reference sequence). The CDR3 nucleotides read TGTGCCTGGAGTGTAGTCGGGACTCCCACCTACGAGCAGTACTTC. This encodes CAWSVVGTPTYEQYF.

CDR3 amino acids: CASGSTGGVANYGYTF. The CDR3 coding sequence is TGTGCCAGCGGATCGACAGGGGGGGTAGCTAACTATGGCTACACCTTC. V and J are TRBV12-3 or TRBV12-4 and TRBJ1-2; TRBD1 agrees at 9 bases. This CDR3 is built from 16 residues. V shed 8 bases and J 0 bases; nucleotides not matched to a gene: 10.

J is TRBJ2-7 and V is TRBV20-1, with D possibly being TRBD2 (5 bases). This CDR3 spans 16 amino acids. Germline CDR1 is DFQATT and CDR2 is SNEGSKA (reference sequence). V lost 0 bases, J lost 0 bases, and 15 bases lay in between. The CDR3 DNA is TGCAGTGCTAGAGATCTTCGGGGTTTGAGCTCCTACGAGCAGTACTTC. It encodes CSARDLRGLSSYEQYF.

This clonotype was observed a few times. The chain is built from TRBV7-9 and TRBJ2-1, with 9 bases lining up with TRBD1. Losses at the gene ends were 6 bases for V and 5 bases for J; bases not matched to a gene: 5. CDR1 and CDR2 from the germline V gene are SEHNR and FQNEAQ (reference sequence). The CDR3 consists of 14 residues. CDR3 DNA: TGTGCCAGCAGAGGGACAGGGTTAAACAATGAGCAGTTCTTC. This gives the protein CASRGTGLNNEQFF.

This clonotype has just a few counts. The chain joins TRBV10-2 to TRBJ2-3; possibly TRBD2 for D (5 bases). V was trimmed by 6 bases and J by 3 bases, leaving 10 bases between them. The CDR3 length is 13 residues. Germline V gene lookup returns CDR1 WSHSY and CDR2 SAAADI. For the CDR3, the DNA is TGCGCCAGCAGGGGAGATGGGACAGATACGCAGTATTTT. Amino acids: CASRGDGTDTQYF.

This clonotype has a handful of counts. The CDR3 is CASSYLGPLEKLFF. The CDR3 DNA is TGTGCCAGCAGTTACCTGGGACCTCTCGAAAAACTGTTTTTT. The chain combines TRBV6-5 with TRBJ1-4, with a tentative D call TRBD1 (5 bases). The V and J ends lost 2 bases and 8 bases respectively, with 12 bases between them. The CDR3 totals 14 residues. Germline V gene lookup returns CDR1 MNHEY and CDR2 SVGAGI.

V gene TRBV6-2 or TRBV6-3 combines with J gene TRBJ2-7; TRBD1 might be the D (5 bases). V dropped 1 base and J dropped 6 bases, with 10 bases sitting between them. Germline lookup yields CDR1 MNHEY and CDR2 SVGEGT. This CDR3 region has 13 residues. The CDR3, as DNA: TGTGCCAGCAGTTACTTAAACAGGCTCGAGCAGTACTTC. Translation: CASSYLNRLEQYF.

This clonotype came up a few times. The V call is TRBV3-1, the J call TRBJ2-2; possible D gene TRBD2, 5 bases. Germline V gene lookup returns CDR1 LGHDT and CDR2 YNNKEL (reference sequence). V lost 1 base and J lost 2, with 14 bases in between. The CDR3 sequence is 17 residues long. The CDR3 protein is CASSQGAAGINTGELFF. DNA of the CDR3: TGTGCCAGCAGCCAAGGGGCCGCGGGTATTAACACCGGGGAGCTGTTTTTT.

This clonotype was observed a few times. This chain uses TRBV10-3 with TRBJ2-7; tentative D call: TRBD1 (5 bases). The CDR3 covers 12 residues. CDR1 is ENHRY and CDR2 is SYGVKD in the germline V gene. V gave up 3 bases and J gave up 6 bases, with 9 bases separating them. CDR3 sequence: CAISDQTVEQYF. DNA of the CDR3: TGTGCCATCAGTGACCAGACAGTCGAGCAGTACTTC.

V usage is TRBV5-6 and J usage is TRBJ1-1; D is undetermined. The germline V gene encodes CDR1 SGHDT and CDR2 YYEEEE. V was pared by 5 bases and J by 2 bases, with 13 bases between. CDR3 length: 14 residues. The CDR3 sequence is CASSLGYSNTEAFF. In DNA, the CDR3 is TGTGCCAGCAGTTTAGGGTATAGTAACACTGAAGCTTTCTTT.

The chain couples TRBV6-2 or TRBV6-3 to TRBJ2-1, with no clear D. The CDR3 totals 14 residues. V gave up 4 bases and J gave up 3 bases, with 10 bases separating them. Germline CDR1 and CDR2: MNHEY and SVGEGT. In DNA form, the CDR3 reads TGTGCCAGCAGTTCTCGGCAGCACTACAATGAGCAGTTCTTC. Protein product: CASSSRQHYNEQFF.

The genes are TRBV20-1 and TRBJ2-7; 12 bases are shared with TRBD2. Looked up from germline, CDR1 is DFQATT and CDR2 is SNEGSKA (reference sequence). J was trimmed by 3 bases and V by 2 bases; bases with no gene match: 14. The CDR3 runs 18 residues. The CDR3 region is CSARRLAGARLPGYEQYF. DNA of the CDR3: TGCAGTGCTAGACGACTAGCGGGAGCCCGGCTCCCTGGCTACGAGCAGTACTTC.

The rearrangement joins TRBV3-1 to TRBJ2-2; D may be TRBD2 (5 bases). In germline, CDR1 is LGHDT, CDR2 YNNKEL (reference sequence). V dropped 3 bases and J dropped 4 bases, with 6 bases sitting between them. This CDR3 has 13 residues. CDR3 residues: CASSHGGTGELFF. In DNA, the CDR3 is TGTGCCAGCAGCCATGGAGGCACCGGGGAGCTGTTTTTT.

This clonotype was picked up a small number of times. This chain connects TRBV20-1 to TRBJ2-3; a possible D gene is TRBD2 (7 bases). Germline V gives CDR1 DFQATT, CDR2 SNEGSKA (reference sequence). With 3 bases removed from V and 7 bases from J, the gap between germline ends came to 17 bases. The CDR3 spans 14 residues. In nucleotides, the CDR3 is TGCAGTGCTAGTCGGGGGGCCAGCGTATATACGCAGTATTTT. Protein sequence: CSASRGASVYTQYF.

A few counts support this clonotype. The rearrangement joins TRBV4-1 to TRBJ2-2; D possibly uses TRBD1 or TRBD2 (5 bases each). V lost 4 bases to trimming and J lost 0 bases, with 21 bases between them. CDR3 length: 19 residues. Germline V gene lookup returns CDR1 MGHRA and CDR2 YSYEKL. CDR3 in amino acids: CASSRIRRGGNANTGELFF. The CDR3 coding sequence is TGCGCCAGCAGCCGCATTAGACGTGGGGGAAACGCGAACACCGGGGAGCTGTTTTTT.

V gene TRBV4-3 combines with J gene TRBJ2-1; TRBD2 is a possible D gene (6 bases). V lost 4 bases and J lost 0, with 19 bases in between. Germline lookup yields CDR1 LGHNA and CDR2 YSLEER. The CDR3 spans 18 residues. The CDR3 DNA is TGCGCCAGCAGCCCCCTTTCCGGACTACCTGACTCCTACAATGAGCAGTTCTTC. Protein product: CASSPLSGLPDSYNEQFF.

This clonotype was seen many times. The chain uses TRBV5-1 and TRBJ2-3; TRBD1 aligns across 7 bases. From germline, CDR1 is SGHRS and CDR2 YFSETQ. The ends lost 4 bases at V and 0 bases at J; junction bases unmatched: 8. The CDR3 runs to 16 residues. The CDR3 is CASSPDRRLSTDTQYF. CDR3 DNA: TGCGCCAGCAGCCCGGACAGGAGACTAAGCACAGATACGCAGTATTTT.

The rearrangement uses TRBV30 and TRBJ1-4, with 7 bases identical to TRBD1. Per the germline V gene, CDR1 is GTSNPN and CDR2 is SVGIG (reference sequence). After removal of 0 bases from V and 10 bases from J, the junction contained 8 bases not matched to a gene. The CDR3 covers 14 residues. This CDR3 reads CAWSVRQGLGKLFF. The CDR3 DNA sequence: TGTGCCTGGAGTGTACGACAGGGTCTAGGAAAACTGTTTTTT.

The rearrangement links TRBV5-1 to TRBJ2-2, with D tentatively TRBD1 (6 bases). The CDR3 extends over 13 amino acids. The V gene lost 9 bases and the J gene lost 3 bases, with 12 bases spanning the gap. CDR1 is SGHRS and CDR2 is YFSETQ in the germline V gene. The CDR3 loop reads CATRPGDTGELFF. As DNA, the CDR3 is TGCGCCACCCGGCCAGGGGACACCGGGGAGCTGTTTTTT.

The rearrangement joins TRBV24-1 to TRBJ2-1; D unresolved. The V and J ends lost 1 base and 3 bases respectively, with 9 bases between them. Germline lookup yields CDR1 KGHDR and CDR2 SFDVKD. CDR3 length: 15 residues. CDR3 DNA: TGTGCCACCAGTGATTTAGGTCAGAGCTACAATGAGCAGTTCTTC. This encodes CATSDLGQSYNEQFF.

In its sample, this clonotype was seen a few times. The chain recombines TRBV5-5 with TRBJ2-3, with D possibly TRBD2 on 5 matching bases. This CDR3 spans 16 amino acids. Germline assignment: CDR1 SGHKS and CDR2 YYEKEE (reference sequence). Trimming stripped 0 bases from V and 1 base from J, with 12 bases between. CDR3 bases: TGTGCCAGCAGCTTGGCCGGGGTGAGGGGCACAGATACGCAGTATTTT. This translates into CASSLAGVRGTDTQYF.

This chain uses TRBV6-5 with TRBJ2-1, with TRBD1 matching over 7 bases. The CDR3 consists of 16 residues. Germline CDR1 reads MNHEY; CDR2 reads SVGAGI. V shed 0 bases and J 5 bases; nucleotides not matched to a gene: 7. CDR3 nucleotide sequence: TGTGCCAGCAGTTACTCCACAGGGGAAGTTCACAATGAGCAGTTCTTC. This encodes CASSYSTGEVHNEQFF.

Written as DNA, the CDR3 is TGCAGCGTTGAAAGAGGGGCCACCTACAATGAGCAGTTCTTC. Protein sequence: CSVERGATYNEQFF. J is TRBJ2-1 and V is TRBV29-1, with D possibly called TRBD1 or TRBD2 (5 bases each). Germline values: CDR1 SQVTM, CDR2 ANQGSEA. There are 14 residues in the CDR3. Between the trimmed V and J ends, which lost 2 bases and 2 bases, there was a span of 10 bases.

The chain links TRBV9 to TRBJ2-3; D call uncertain. Germline V lookup: CDR1 SGDLS, CDR2 YYNGEE. The CDR3 has 13 amino acids. The V and J ends lost 1 base and 10 bases respectively, with 13 bases between them. This CDR3 is CASSVRTIGPQYF. CDR3 coding DNA: TGTGCCAGCAGCGTAAGGACGATCGGTCCGCAGTATTTT. Supplemented by reference TRBV9 and TRBJ2-3, the full variable domain reads DSGVTQTPKHLITATGQRVTLRCSPRSGDLSVYWYQQSLDQGLQFLIQYYNGEERAKGNILERFSAQQFPDLHSELNLSSLELGDSALYFCASSVRTIGPQYFGPGTRLTVL.